The sequence of this T cell receptor (beta chain) was determined in a study of T-cell reconstitution after alpha-beta-depleted transplantation in children. The study's findings and limits: Diversity of TCRbeta at day 60 was high in some patients, arising from surviving recipient T cells and thymic progenitors. Several hundred expanded graft clones reportedly were the source of alpha-beta T cells about two months after transplant. A year post-transplant, T-cell counts and diversity derived mostly from newly produced T cells.

This clonotype was found many times. Its antigen remains unknown. After removal of 10 bases from V and 0 bases from J, the junction contained 12 bases not matched to a gene. This CDR3 is 16 amino acids long. TCRbeta library construction was performed incorporating unique molecular identifiers. In TCRdb, the PCR reads were re-called with MiXCR into one record per CDR3 protein. The sample holds some 130,000 distinct CDR3 sequences, about 9.9% seen once. Sequences were derived from PBMCs, mostly from graft donor cells, sampled 180 days after TCRalphabeta/CD19-depleted stem cell transplant. The chain links TRBV12-3 or TRBV12-4 to TRBJ1-3; TRBD1 matches 7 bases. This sequence was found in a girl under three years old who had a stem cell transplant for combined immunodeficiency, so the T cells may come from the graft donor. The CDR3 region has the DNA TGTGCCATCGCACAGGGGCCCTTGAGCTCTGGAAACACCATATATTTT. It specifies CAIAQGPLSSGNTIYF.